This T cell receptor beta chain was obtained from a study of cytomegalovirus exposure and HLA in healthy donors. Background on the study: Across about 400 genotyped donors, 65% to 90% landed in the Caucasian-associated ancestry cluster.

Vbeta (60) and Jbeta (13) primers were used in the PCR. Produced via immunoSEQ multiplex PCR; TCRdb's table is partial and in-frame only. This table has around 130,000 clones, 75% to 85% appearing once. Between the trimmed V and J ends, which lost 4 bases and 7 bases, there was a span of 10 bases. CDR1 MNHEY and CDR2 SVGAGI come from the germline V gene. This CDR3 region has 12 residues. Sequenced material: PBMCs. The source is a man in his forties or fifties in good health and CMV-seronegative. The chain has TRBV6-5 and TRBJ1-1; a weak D match, TRBD1 (5 bases). Written as DNA, the CDR3 is TGTGCCAGCAGTTCCATCAGGGATGAAGCTTTCTTT. This codes for CASSSIRDEAFF.